This T cell receptor beta chain was sequenced for a study of long-term antiretroviral therapy in people with HIV. Sequencing relied on immunoSEQ assay v3.0, run at survey level. Method: immunoSEQ multiplex PCR; TCRdb's copy keeps in-frame clones and lacks some. The sample records under 30,000 clones, 80% to 90% being singletons. Points from the study as a whole: Among HIV repertoires, CDR3 length ranges were narrower than those of controls.

As to this clone: Its antigen is currently unknown.

The sequence was obtained from a man aged 50-60 years with HIV. The sequences come from unsorted PBMCs, collected around 5 years before starting antiretroviral therapy.

The CDR3 loop is CASSTHLSTDTQYF. In DNA form, the CDR3 reads TGTGCCAGCTCGACGCACCTTTCCACAGATACGCAGTATTTT. The chain recombines TRBV28 with TRBJ2-3; D remains unclear. The CDR3 is 14 amino acids. Looked up from germline, CDR1 is MDHEN and CDR2 is SYDVKM. V lost 8 bases and J lost 2, with 14 bases in between.